This T cell receptor (beta chain) was sequenced in a study of blood T cells in healthy people across ages. Study-wide results and limits: Donor CMV status, an unknown factor, possibly confounded changes in expanded clonotypes.

A second PCR, run for roughly 7 to 12 cycles, used a sample-barcoded 5' primer plus a J-beta primer mix. Each cDNA molecule received a tag from a template-switch adaptor that had 12 random nucleotides. Via MiXCR, TCRdb re-called the 5' RACE reads, giving one row per CDR3 protein. There are 800,000 to 950,000 distinct CDR3 sequences in the sample; roughly 34% occur only once, and over 10% lies in the top ten. Regarding this clonotype: Its antigen is not known.

Every participating donor contributed 8 to 10 milliliters of peripheral blood through a draw. The CDR3 totals 14 residues. Germline V gene lookup returns CDR1 LNHDA and CDR2 SQIVND (reference sequence). Trimming took off 5 bases at V and 5 bases at J, with 15 bases between the two ends. The TCR sequence derives from a man aged 18-30 years in good health. The chain carries TRBV19 and TRBJ2-5, with D maybe TRBD1 (5 bases). The sample comprised blood. The CDR3 spells CASSPPVGQETQYF. The CDR3, as DNA: TGTGCCAGTAGTCCCCCCGTGGGGCAGGAGACCCAGTACTTC.